Sequencing of this T cell receptor beta chain was carried out in a study of blood T cell repertoires in COVID-19. Whole-study context: Acute-phase and convalescent COVID-19 samples originated in the United States, Italy and Spain.

Here immunoSEQ multiplex PCR was the method, and the copy in TCRdb shows in-frame clones only, minus some. This table has just under 350,000 clones, around 90% appearing once. The CDR3 spans 15 residues. Trimming removed 4 bases from V and 7 bases from J, with 20 bases in between. Germline V lookup: CDR1 SGHNT, CDR2 YYREEE (reference sequence). The V call is TRBV5-4, the J call TRBJ1-1, with a weak D call TRBD1 (6 bases). This clonotype was sampled from a woman between 18 and 29 years old who had recovered from COVID-19. Sequencing input: peripheral blood. CDR3 DNA sequence: TGTGCCAGCAGCCCTCGGGGAGGGGGGGACGGTGAAGCTTTCTTT. Its translation: CASSPRGGGDGEAFF. The full variable domain, in which reference TRBV5-4 and TRBJ1-1 provide the parts outside the CDR3, is ETGVTQSPTHLIKTRGQQVTLRCSSQSGHNTVSWYQQALGQGPQFIFQYYREEENGRGNFPPRFSGLQFPNYSSELNVNALELDDSALYLCASSPRGGGDGEAFFGQGTRLTVV.